This T cell receptor (beta chain) was captured in a study of T cell responses to AZD1222 COVID-19 vaccine (dated by TCRdb to about 2021). As for the study more broadly: TCR sequencing covered roughly 230 trial participants: 200 to 210 given two doses of AZD1222 and 26 given two doses of MenACWY control vaccine. Enrollment into the trials was organized by age into subgroups of 18-55, 56-69 and 70-plus years, and those subgroups contained approximately 150, 30 and 60 TCR-sequenced participants, respectively.

Of note for this clone: It has no known antigen specificity. Qualities for individual bases were not recorded, and no much larger clone is one base off.

CDR1 SEHNR and CDR2 FQNEAQ were looked up in the germline V gene (reference sequence). The CDR3 spans 14 residues, from the cysteine through the phenylalanine. Of all the DNA, just the CDR3 is kept, 42 bases in frame from base 1. Trimming removed 5 bases from V and 5 bases from J, leaving 15 bases between the germline ends. The sample's time point label, in plain terms: baseline before first vaccination. The treatment or condition label for this specimen denotes: meningococcal conjugate vaccine given as trial control. Vaccinee samples came from UK trials COV001 and COV002, including a single-blind randomized controlled phase 2/3 trial of AZD1222 (ChAdOx1 nCoV-19) in healthy adults. Trial participant PBMC samples were collected at day 0 and day 28 after the second dose for TCRbeta chain sequencing. What the work shows at the level of the full study, not this receptor alone: Spike-specific TCR breadth and depth rose significantly after two AZD1222 doses compared with day 0 and with MenACWY recipients. The 56-69-year group was small, and its depth increase did not reach significance, likely because of low power. Because no day 14 peak-response samples were available, repertoires were characterized only after the peak T cell response. Participants were mostly white British and included more females than males, and it was suggested by the authors that clonal diversity may have been underestimated. Vaccine-associated CD4 TCRs spanned the whole spike protein, with dominant responses in regions 160-218 and 743-854. Epitopes outside the regions mutated in the B.1.351 and B.1.1.7 variants were reportedly recognized by nearly half of the unique spike-specific TCRs. Conclusions about previously exposed vaccinees were limited because only 6 or 7 AZD1222 recipients were SARS-CoV-2 seropositive at baseline.

The CDR3 regions of human TCRbeta chains were subjected to immunosequencing. Under the source paper's analysis protocol: TCRs in the repertoires were matched against a reference library of SARS-CoV-2-specific TCRs that had been generated with the MIRA antigen-specificity platform. Breadth was defined as the fraction of unique TCRs that were SARS-CoV-2-associated, and depth was defined as the fraction of total T cells that were SARS-CoV-2-associated. Each spike-specific TCR was assigned to its reactive spike region and to a CD4 or CD8 class using the MIRA data. Log10-transformed breadth and depth values were compared by one-way ANOVA with Sidak's multiple comparisons tests. Sourced from immuneACCESS, this table was stored by TCRdb with only in-frame sequences that have V and J called. A share of the clones is absent; for the studies checked, an unresolved V gene accounts for under half, and the remainder has no known explanation. The V and J calls and clone size are taken from that table; D and trimming were inferred from the DNA. This sample lists about 110,000 clones; 70% to 90% were detected once. Together, the top ten hold around 13% of the sample.

The specimen was peripheral blood, collected on day 0 of MenACWY control vaccination. The chain employs TRBV7-9 and TRBJ2-5, and TRBD1 may be the D gene, going by 6 matching bases. This receptor was obtained from an adult in good health. The DNA sequence follows: TGTGCCAGCAGCCCCTCAGGGGTCAGGGAGACCCAGTACTTC. Its protein product is CASSPSGVRETQYF.